The clone carrying this TCR beta chain has a count of ten or more. One end of the junction fails to match germline, which may point to a read error. The data are from a study of breast tumors, draining lymph nodes, adjacent tissues. The CDR3 is made up of 15 amino acids. Germline CDR1 SEHNR, CDR2 FQNEAQ (reference sequence). Breast cancer patients provided tissue from their axillary draining lymph nodes. TCRdb passed the multiplex PCR reads through MiXCR, listing each CDR3 protein once. The sample includes more than 200,000 distinct CDR3 sequences, approximately 29% of them seen just once. Sequenced sample: axillary lymph node tissue. The receptor's source is a female donor with breast cancer. Some clones in this sample may be carry-over from other donors' samples. The chain combines TRBV7-9 with TRBJ2-5; 7 bases fit TRBD2. CDR3 in DNA: TGTGCCAGCAGCTTAGCCCCCAGCGGGATTGAGACCCAGCACTTC. It specifies CASSLAPSGIETQHF.